These T cell receptor beta chains were read from a single sample in a study of Ad26.COV2.S vaccination and SARS-CoV-2 variants. The repertoire was sequenced with immunoSEQ multiplex PCR; TCRdb's copy has only in-frame clones and lacks some. The data contain 430,000 or so clones, over 75% of them singletons. The specimen comprised peripheral blood, sampled in a trial of Ad26.COV2.S vaccine versus placebo. The source of these receptors is a person aged 18-60 years who received the Ad26.COV2.S COVID-19 vaccine or a placebo. CDR3s include the opening cysteine and the closing phenylalanine or tryptophan. Fields, in order: clone size, D gene, V gene, J gene, CDR3 protein, CDR3 DNA. D genes are given only for firm matches. Part of the rows lack a size; the others show once, few, many or a class for expanded clones.

NA,NA,TRBV7-2,TRBJ2-1,CASSLELGIGDRTGNEQFF,TGTGCCAGCAGCTTAGAACTCGGCATAGGGGATCGAACGGGCAATGAGCAGTTCTTC
NA,TRBD1,TRBV5-5,TRBJ2-7,CASSLYRDRGPYEQYF,TGTGCCAGCAGCTTGTACCGGGACAGGGGGCCGTACGAGCAGTACTTC
NA,NA,TRBV23-1,TRBJ1-3,CASSRGAPSSGNTIYF,TGCGCCAGCAGTCGGGGAGCTCCGAGCTCTGGAAACACCATATATTTT
NA,NA,TRBV5-1,TRBJ2-1,CASRMGAGVGNEQFF,TGCGCCAGCAGGATGGGGGCGGGAGTGGGCAATGAGCAGTTCTTC
NA,NA,TRBV7-2,TRBJ2-7,CASSRYGGSGLQYF,TGTGCCAGCAGCCGCTACGGGGGCTCGGGTCTGCAGTACTTC
NA,NA,TRBV7-2,TRBJ1-1,CASSLSRDTEAFF,TGTGCCAGCAGCTTAAGCAGGGACACTGAAGCTTTCTTT
NA,NA,TRBV28,TRBJ2-5,CASSQRTDPGTQYF,TGTGCCAGCAGTCAGAGGACGGACCCGGGGACCCAGTACTTC
NA,NA,TRBV19,TRBJ1-5,CASSISGVDQPQHF,TGTGCCAGTAGTATTTCAGGGGTGGATCAGCCCCAGCATTTT
NA,NA,TRBV13,TRBJ2-2,CASSPPMRDTGELFF,TGTGCCAGCAGCCCGCCGATGCGGGACACCGGGGAGCTGTTTTTT
NA,TRBD2,TRBV18,TRBJ2-3,CASSPQEGLAVNTQYF,TGTGCCAGCTCACCACAGGAGGGACTAGCGGTAAATACGCAGTATTTT
NA,TRBD2,TRBV7-2,TRBJ2-5,CASSLGGTSGHQETQYF,TGTGCCAGCAGCTTAGGAGGGACTAGCGGCCACCAAGAGACCCAGTACTTC
NA,NA,TRBV7-9,TRBJ1-1,CASSLTVEAFF,TGTGCCAGCAGCTTGACAGTTGAAGCTTTCTTT
NA,NA,TRBV6-4,TRBJ2-6,CASSDSMAGANVLTF,TGTGCCAGCAGTGACTCTATGGCTGGGGCCAACGTCCTGACTTTC
NA,NA,TRBV2,TRBJ1-1,CASRAQGNTEAFF,TGTGCCAGCAGGGCACAGGGGAACACTGAAGCTTTCTTT
NA,NA,TRBV7-2,TRBJ2-1,CASSVSESSYNEQFF,TGTGCCAGCAGCGTCTCCGAGAGCTCCTACAATGAGCAGTTCTTC
NA,NA,TRBV6-5,TRBJ2-1,CASRNSPLDNEQFF,TGTGCCAGCCGGAACTCTCCCCTAGACAATGAGCAGTTCTTC
NA,TRBD1,TRBV4-3,TRBJ1-2,CASSQDLMQGVGYTF,TGCGCCAGCAGCCAAGATCTCATGCAGGGGGTCGGCTACACCTTC
NA,NA,TRBV7-9,TRBJ2-7,CASSRSIGYSYEQYF,TGTGCCAGCAGCCGCTCAATAGGGTACTCCTACGAGCAGTACTTC
NA,NA,TRBV20-1,TRBJ1-5,CSAGINQPQHF,TGCAGTGCCGGGATCAATCAGCCCCAGCATTTT
NA,NA,TRBV4-3,TRBJ2-3,CASSQPTPSTDTQYF,TGCGCCAGCAGCCAGCCAACCCCTAGCACAGATACGCAGTATTTT
NA,NA,TRBV30,TRBJ1-1,CAWSLPDQKTEAFF,TGTGCCTGGAGTCTCCCAGACCAGAAAACTGAAGCTTTCTTT
NA,TRBD2,TRBV28,TRBJ2-2,CASARGGGLTGELFF,TGTGCCAGCGCCCGGGGGGGTGGGTTGACCGGGGAGCTGTTTTTT
NA,NA,TRBV3-1/TRBV3-2,TRBJ2-1,CASRRTAYNEQFF,TGTGCCAGCAGGCGGACGGCCTACAATGAGCAGTTCTTC
NA,NA,TRBV7-8,TRBJ1-3,CASSLVGPTSSGNTIYF,TGTGCCAGCAGCTTAGTAGGGCCGACCAGCTCTGGAAACACCATATATTTT
NA,TRBD2,TRBV5-1,TRBJ2-1,CASSPGLAGYSYNEQFF,TGCGCCAGCAGCCCGGGACTAGCGGGCTACTCCTACAATGAGCAGTTCTTC
NA,NA,TRBV7-9,TRBJ2-7,CASSLPRGGNYEQYF,TGTGCCAGCAGCTTACCCCGAGGGGGTAACTACGAGCAGTACTTC
NA,TRBD2,TRBV4-2,TRBJ2-7,CASQGLAGGIYEQYF,TGTGCCAGCCAAGGACTAGCGGGAGGTATTTACGAGCAGTACTTC
once,NA,TRBV10-3,TRBJ2-6,CAISDLGAGANVLTF,TGTGCCATCAGTGATCTAGGGGCTGGGGCCAACGTCCTGACTTTC
NA,TRBD1,TRBV2,TRBJ1-4,CASSRDRGNEKLFF,TGTGCCAGCAGCCGGGACAGGGGAAATGAAAAACTGTTTTTT
NA,NA,TRBV13,TRBJ2-7,CASSLDGPYEQYF,TGTGCCAGCAGCTTAGATGGGCCCTACGAGCAGTACTTC
NA,NA,TRBV7-2,TRBJ2-3,CASSLVASTDTQYF,TGTGCCAGCAGCTTAGTCGCTAGCACAGATACGCAGTATTTT
NA,TRBD1,TRBV7-2,TRBJ1-2,CASREIQGGGYTF,TGTGCCAGCAGGGAAATACAGGGGGGAGGCTACACCTTC
NA,NA,TRBV19,TRBJ1-4,CASSMMAGGNEKLFF,TGTGCCAGTAGTATGATGGCGGGGGGTAATGAAAAACTGTTTTTT
NA,NA,TRBV6-1,TRBJ1-5,CASSEAVGAGQPQHF,TGTGCCAGCAGTGAAGCTGTAGGGGCGGGTCAGCCCCAGCATTTT
once,NA,TRBV12-3/TRBV12-4,TRBJ2-2,CASWTVNTGELFF,TGTGCCAGCTGGACGGTGAACACCGGGGAGCTGTTTTTT
NA,TRBD2,TRBV6-5,TRBJ2-3,CASSYRAGATDTQYF,TGTGCCAGCAGTTACCGAGCGGGAGCCACAGATACGCAGTATTTT
NA,NA,TRBV6-5,TRBJ1-1,CASSYGGLPGTEAFF,TGTGCCAGCAGTTACGGCGGACTTCCAGGGACTGAAGCTTTCTTT
NA,NA,TRBV4-3,TRBJ1-3,CASSPTISGNTIYF,TGCGCCAGCAGCCCTACGATCTCTGGAAACACCATATATTTT
once,NA,TRBV30,TRBJ2-7,CAWSVRSMDRPYEQYF,TGTGCCTGGAGTGTACGTTCGATGGACCGGCCCTACGAGCAGTACTTC
NA,NA,TRBV10-3,TRBJ2-7,CAISAPGLGAEQYF,TGTGCCATCAGTGCTCCAGGGTTAGGTGCCGAGCAGTACTTC
few,TRBD1,TRBV5-4,TRBJ2-7,CASSPWDRHSYEQYF,TGTGCCAGCAGCCCCTGGGACAGGCACTCCTACGAGCAGTACTTC
NA,NA,TRBV3-1/TRBV3-2,TRBJ2-7,CASSQDEGGVDEQYF,TGTGCCAGCAGCCAAGACGAGGGAGGAGTTGACGAGCAGTACTTC
NA,NA,TRBV5-5,TRBJ2-2,CASSFRGWRVEDTGELFF,TGTGCCAGCAGCTTCCGGGGTTGGAGGGTTGAAGACACCGGGGAGCTGTTTTTT
NA,TRBD1,TRBV3-1/TRBV3-2,TRBJ1-2,CASSQEGTGLRYGYTF,TGTGCCAGCAGCCAAGAAGGGACAGGGCTACGGTATGGCTACACCTTC
NA,NA,TRBV5-4,TRBJ1-2,CASSLDGSYGYTF,TGTGCCAGCAGCTTGGACGGTTCCTATGGCTACACCTTC
NA,TRBD2,TRBV7-8,TRBJ2-3,CASSLGVGGPRPTDTQYF,TGTGCCAGCAGCTTAGGCGTGGGAGGGCCCCGTCCCACAGATACGCAGTATTTT